This T cell receptor beta chain emerged from a study of T cell responses to AZD1222 COVID-19 vaccine. TCRdb's copy holds only in-frame clones and misses some; the assay was immunoSEQ multiplex PCR. The table includes 90,000 to 100,000 clones, about 85% detected once. This CDR3 contains 16 residues. CDR1 and CDR2 from the germline V gene are KGHDR and SFDVKD. V was pared by 3 bases and J by 9 bases, with 6 bases of the junction left unmatched. The receptor comes from an adult in good health. The input for sequencing was peripheral blood, taken on day 0 of AZD1222 vaccination. The V and J genes are TRBV24-1 and TRBJ2-1; TRBD2 matches at 14 bases. CDR3: CATSDLPTSGRAEQFF. CDR3 sequence (DNA): TGTGCCACCAGTGATCTTCCGACTAGCGGGAGGGCTGAGCAGTTCTTC.